Here is one TCR beta chain with its context. What it binds is not known. This sample is drawn from a study of T-cell memory formation after mild COVID-19. Study-level points and caveats: Of the contracting clones, CD4+ ones lay mainly in CM and EM, and CD8+ ones in EMRA. The study detected some responding clones in pre-infection memory, suggesting cross-reactive memory joined. Clones that got smaller from day 15 to 85 had even CD4/CD8, while clones growing later tipped toward CD4+.

A single record per CDR3 protein comes from TCRdb applying MiXCR to the 5' RACE reads. The table lists 300,000 to 400,000 distinct CDR3 sequences, less than 20% of them singletons, with more than 20% in the top ten. Trimming took off 2 bases at V and 2 bases at J, with 10 bases between the two ends. CDR3 length: 14 amino acids. The clonotype was recovered from a man aged 18 to 30 who had mild COVID-19 (a few samples of this study predate the infection). Cell type and time point are not known. Sequenced material: PBMCs or a T cell subset sorted from them (not recorded which). This chain connects TRBV12-3 or TRBV12-4 to TRBJ2-7; D assignment may be TRBD1 or TRBD2 (5 bases each). DNA of the CDR3: TGTGCCAGCAGTTTACGAGGGACGACCTACGAGCAGTACTTC. This codes for CASSLRGTTYEQYF.